Below, one TCR beta chain is given with its context. The sample is drawn from a study of blood T cell repertoires in COVID-19. Study-level information: From T cells, B-cell-depleted T cells, or PBMCs came the material, which was cDNA or gDNA.

Participants were aged about 18 to 90 years, lived in over 20 US areas, and enrolled virtually. The table came from immunoSEQ multiplex PCR; TCRdb's copy has only in-frame clones and leaves some out. The profile covers about 210,000 clones, with 80% to 90% appearing a single time and about 9% taken by the ten largest. The CDR3 length is 15 residues. Looked up from germline, CDR1 is SGHRS and CDR2 is YFSETQ. The V end was cut by 4 bases, the J end by 0 bases, with 11 bases between. The gene calls are TRBV5-1 and TRBJ1-5; D ambiguous. The material sequenced was PBMCs or T cells enriched from blood (not recorded which). The TCR comes from a man in his forties who had recovered from COVID-19. The CDR3 here is CASSPGINSNQPQHF. CDR3 nucleotides: TGCGCCAGCAGCCCCGGGATCAATAGCAATCAGCCCCAGCATTTT.